Below, one T cell receptor (beta chain) is given with its context. This clonotype was found a few times. Its antigen has not been determined. Per-nucleotide qualities are absent, and no much larger clonotype sits a single base away. TCR cDNA was made using 5'RACE template switching, a step that added a universal primer site and unique molecular identifiers. Priming for cDNA synthesis came from both the TCR alpha and TCR beta constant segments. Library amplification involved two PCR steps, and the second step added sample barcodes and sequencing adapters. Sequencing of libraries was done on Illumina HiSeq 2500 (2x100 bp) or NovaSeq (2x150 bp). Turning to the authors' computational methods: MIGEC handled demultiplexing of reads and collapsing into UMI consensus sequences, while MiXCR performed V(D)J alignment. Clonotypes responding to the vaccine were identified with edgeR on replicate PBMC samples, with the criteria of FDR below 0.01 and a log2 fold change above 5 up to day 15. CD4 or CD8 identity was assigned to each bulk clonotype according to whether the clonotype was present at higher abundance in the sequenced CD4 repertoire or the sequenced CD8 repertoire. TCRdb redid the processing of the public reads, applying fastp at Q25 and MiXCR, and retained in-frame beta chains. Identical CDR3 protein sequences are pooled into one entry, listed with their most common genes and DNA. These V and J calls rely on TCRdb rather than the paper's analysis. This sample lists about 350,000 distinct CDR3 sequences; less than 9.5% were detected once. The top ten clones comprise roughly 15% of the sample.

Read against the paper, the sample's treatment or condition label means: live attenuated yellow fever vaccine strain. Two biological replicates of bulk PBMCs were collected at each blood-draw timepoint. PBMCs were isolated from peripheral blood using a standard Ficoll-Paque protocol. RNA was extracted with TriZol from bulk PBMCs, CD4 and CD8 fractions, and dextramer-positive and dextramer-negative fractions. The sample originates from a study of T cells after yellow fever vaccination (dated by TCRdb to between 2019 and 2020). Context from the whole study: Libraries from fractions with low cell numbers were prepared with the SMART-Seq v4 Ultra Low Input RNA kit. Blood samples were taken at several timepoints before and after primary and secondary immunization, and bulk PBMC replicates and cell subsets were isolated. Bulk TCR alpha and beta repertoires were sequenced longitudinally to track T-cell clones before and after primary and booster YFV17D yellow fever vaccination. The cohort comprised two healthy male donors, one aged 18 to 30 and one aged 30 to 40 years. Broad study findings and their caveats: Compared with the primary T-cell response, the secondary T-cell response was faster but weaker, reaching its peak on day 5 rather than on day 15. A small share of clonotypes occurred in both CD4 and CD8 compartments, likely arising from convergent recombination. After the booster, most clones that had expanded after primary vaccination were detected again (approximately 97% of CD4 and more than 80% of CD8), suggesting broad maintenance of memory. Computational filtering was required because FACS-sorted repertoires could contain abundant contaminating clonotypes from the bulk population. Only two donors were included in the study, so the extent to which the findings can be generalized is limited.

The germline V end is reduced by 4 bases and the J end by 4 bases; junction bases left unmatched: 2. From a lookup of the germline V gene, CDR1 and CDR2 are SGHTA and FQGNSA. The CDR3 measures 13 amino acids from cysteine to phenylalanine. The CDR3 DNA has 39 bases and is translated from base 1. Material: PBMCs, obtained around 45 days after the first yellow fever vaccination. The clonotype originates from a young man who received the YFV17D yellow fever vaccine. The rearrangement combines TRBV7-2 with TRBJ1-1, and 8 junction bases match TRBD1. The encoded CDR3 is CASSSTGVTEAFF. The nucleotide sequence is TGTGCCAGCAGCTCGACAGGGGTCACTGAAGCTTTCTTT.